This T cell receptor (beta chain) was retrieved from a study of T cells in women clearing cervical HPV infection. Study-level findings and limits: CIN3+ cases had significantly higher TCR richness than controls; evenness did not differ. Effector/memory and HPV-specific T cells were not isolated, and association timing is unknown.

CDR3 length equals 14 residues. Germline V gives CDR1 SGHTA, CDR2 FQGNSA. Trimming stripped 8 bases from V and 1 base from J, with 13 bases between. Dot-blot hybridization genotyped cervical HPV amplified with MY09/MY11 PCR. Concerning this clone itself: Its antigen is not identified. From the germline J gene comes the end of the CDR3, since the read stops 3 residues before it.

immunoSEQ multiplex PCR used an average of about 1,200 ng genomic DNA. Clones were sequenced by immunoSEQ multiplex PCR, and TCRdb holds only the in-frame ones, with some missing. The ten most abundant clones cover 8.5% to 14% of a sample with approximately 26,000 clones. Material for sequencing was blood buffy coat. The genes are TRBV7-2 and TRBJ2-3, with D tentatively TRBD1 (5 bases). The clonotype was recovered from a woman between 18 and 70 years old with a cervical HPV16 infection that either progressed to CIN3+ or cleared (not recorded which). The covered CDR3 bases are TGTGCCAGCTCCAGGGCATACGGCACAGATACG. Protein sequence: CASSRAYGTDT. The whole CDR3 protein is CASSRAYGTDTQYF.